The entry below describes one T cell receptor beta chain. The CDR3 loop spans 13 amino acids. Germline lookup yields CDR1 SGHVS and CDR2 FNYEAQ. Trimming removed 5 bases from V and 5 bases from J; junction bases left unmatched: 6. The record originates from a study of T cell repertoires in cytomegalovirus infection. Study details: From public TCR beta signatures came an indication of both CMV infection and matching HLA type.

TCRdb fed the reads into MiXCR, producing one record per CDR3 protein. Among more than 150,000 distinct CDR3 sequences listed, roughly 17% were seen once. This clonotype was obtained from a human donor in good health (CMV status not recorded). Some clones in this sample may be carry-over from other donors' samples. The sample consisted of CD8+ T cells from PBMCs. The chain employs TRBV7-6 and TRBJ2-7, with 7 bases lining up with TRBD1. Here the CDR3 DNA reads TGTGCCAGCAGCGGCTGGACAGGCCACGAGCAGTACTTC. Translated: CASSGWTGHEQYF.